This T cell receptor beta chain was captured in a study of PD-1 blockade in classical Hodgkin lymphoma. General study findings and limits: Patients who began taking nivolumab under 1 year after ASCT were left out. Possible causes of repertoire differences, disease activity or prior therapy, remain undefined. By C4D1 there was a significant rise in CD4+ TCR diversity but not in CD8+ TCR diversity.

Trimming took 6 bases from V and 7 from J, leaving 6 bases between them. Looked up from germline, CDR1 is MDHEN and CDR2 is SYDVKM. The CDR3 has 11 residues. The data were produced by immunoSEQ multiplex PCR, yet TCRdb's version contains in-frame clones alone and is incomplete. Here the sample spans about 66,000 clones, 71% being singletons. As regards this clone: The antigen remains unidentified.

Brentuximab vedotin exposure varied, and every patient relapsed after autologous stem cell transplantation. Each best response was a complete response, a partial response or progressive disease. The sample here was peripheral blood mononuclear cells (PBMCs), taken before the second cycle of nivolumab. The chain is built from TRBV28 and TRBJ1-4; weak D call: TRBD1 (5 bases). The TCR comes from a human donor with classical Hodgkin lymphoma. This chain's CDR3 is CASRRGEKLFF. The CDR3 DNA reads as TGTGCCAGCAGAAGGGGTGAAAAACTGTTTTTT.